The 30 T cell receptor beta chains presented below share a single source sample, sequenced in a study of blood T cell repertoires in COVID-19. Sequencing was performed with immunoSEQ multiplex PCR; in TCRdb, only in-frame clones are kept and a portion is missing. Here the sample spans about 350,000 clones, 70% to 90% being singletons. Sequencing was done on a sample of PBMCs or T cells enriched from blood (not recorded which). Every receptor here comes from a woman younger than 45 who had recovered from COVID-19.

This rearrangement joins TRBV5-4 to TRBJ1-2; 7 bases map to TRBD1. The germline CDR1 and CDR2 sequences are SGHNT and YYREEE (reference sequence). This CDR3 is built from 13 residues. Germline trimming cut 4 bases from V and 3 bases from J; bases unmatched to any gene: 3. CDR3 nucleotides: TGTGCCAGCAGCCAAGACAGGGACTATGGCTACACCTTC. It codes for CASSQDRDYGYTF.

This clone was counted between two and nine times. This chain links TRBV2 with TRBJ2-7; a possible D gene is TRBD1 (6 bases). Germline V gives CDR1 SNHLY, CDR2 FYNNEI. V gave up 10 bases and J gave up 1 base, with 14 bases separating them. CDR3 size: 13 residues. CDR3 loop: CAIAGEVSYEQYF. CDR3 nucleotides: TGTGCCATCGCAGGGGAAGTATCCTACGAGCAGTACTTC.

The genes are TRBV5-1 and TRBJ1-2; D not resolved. This CDR3 comprises 12 residues. V lost 2 bases and J lost 8, with 10 bases in between. CDR1 is SGHRS and CDR2 is YFSETQ in the germline V gene. The chain's CDR3 is CASSLGGSGYTF. In DNA form, the CDR3 reads TGCGCCAGCAGCTTAGGAGGGTCCGGCTACACCTTC.

V and J are TRBV2 and TRBJ1-1; D is unresolved. This CDR3 region has 13 residues. Between the trimmed V and J ends, which lost 8 bases and 0 bases, there was a span of 10 bases. Germline V CDR1 and CDR2: SNHLY, FYNNEI. The CDR3 here is CASGGLVNTEAFF. The CDR3 DNA reads TGTGCCAGCGGAGGACTGGTGAACACTGAAGCTTTCTTT.

V gene TRBV15 combines with J gene TRBJ2-1; D is unresolved. The CDR3 totals 14 residues. Trimming removed 3 bases at V and 0 bases at J, with 6 bases between. Germline V gene sequence: CDR1 LNHNV, CDR2 YYDKDF (reference sequence). The CDR3 spells CATSRASSYNEQFF. As DNA, the CDR3 is TGTGCCACCAGCAGGGCCAGCTCCTACAATGAGCAGTTCTTC.

This clone was observed a handful of times. This chain links TRBV19 with TRBJ2-5; D gene uncertain. This CDR3 contains 14 residues. Germline CDR1 and CDR2: LNHDA and SQIVND (reference sequence). V shed 7 bases and J shed 5 bases, with 17 bases lying between them. CDR3 protein: CASMQRLGSETQYF. The CDR3 nucleotides are TGTGCCAGTATGCAGAGACTCGGCTCGGAGACCCAGTACTTC.

This clone was seen a few times. The rearrangement joins TRBV2 to TRBJ2-7; D ambiguous. Trimming removed 6 bases from V and 5 bases from J, with 5 bases in between. This CDR3 is built from 10 residues. CDR1 and CDR2 from the germline V gene are SNHLY and FYNNEI. The CDR3, as DNA: TGTGCCAGCAGATCCAACGAGCAGTACTTC. This sequence encodes CASRSNEQYF.

The CDR3: CASSVGQGGETQYF. The CDR3 bases are TGCGCCAGCAGCGTAGGACAGGGAGGAGAGACCCAGTACTTC. This sequence joins TRBV5-1 and TRBJ2-5, with 8 nucleotides matching TRBD1. The V gene end was trimmed by 4 bases and the J gene end by 4 bases; junction bases not matched to a gene: 6. CDR1 is SGHRS and CDR2 is YFSETQ in the germline V gene. The CDR3 totals 14 residues.

Written as DNA, the CDR3 is TGTGCCAGCACTCAAAGGAGTTCGAACACTGAAGCTTTCTTT. Amino acids: CASTQRSSNTEAFF. This rearrangement joins TRBV3-1 (or the pseudogene TRBV3-2) to TRBJ1-1; D gene unclear. The ends were cut back, 7 bases at V and 1 base at J, with 13 bases in the middle. The germline V gene encodes CDR1 LGHDT and CDR2 YNNKEL (reference sequence). This CDR3 contains 14 residues.

This chain uses TRBV14 with TRBJ1-1; possibly TRBD1 for D (5 bases). Germline CDR1 and CDR2: SGHDN and FVKESK. There are 12 residues in the CDR3. V lost 4 bases and J 10 bases, leaving 13 bases between the germline ends. CDR3 nucleotides: TGTGCCAGCAGCCTCCCGGGACTGCGAGCTTTCTTT. Translation: CASSLPGLRAFF. The full variable domain, its missing parts supplied by reference TRBV14 and TRBJ1-1, is EAGVTQFPSHSVIEKGQTVTLRCDPISGHDNLYWYRRVMGKEIKFLLHFVKESKQDESGMPNNRFLAERTGGTYSTLKVQPAELEDSGVYFCASSLPGLRAFFGQGTRLTVV.

The V gene is TRBV2, the J gene TRBJ1-1; D might be TRBD1 (5 bases). Per the germline V gene, CDR1 is SNHLY and CDR2 is FYNNEI. The ends were cut back, 3 bases at V and 6 bases at J, with 8 bases in the middle. This CDR3 has 12 amino acids. The CDR3 loop reads CASSDLGAEAFF. CDR3 bases: TGTGCCAGCAGTGACTTAGGGGCTGAAGCTTTCTTT.

CDR3 nucleotide sequence: TGCAGCGTTCAACGACAGGGAGTCTTATCCGGCTACACCTTC. It translates to CSVQRQGVLSGYTF. The genes are TRBV29-1 and TRBJ1-2, with TRBD1 matching over 7 bases. This CDR3 comprises 14 residues. The ends lost 5 bases at V and 8 bases at J; junction bases unmatched: 14. CDR1 and CDR2 (germline): SQVTM, ANQGSEA. The full variable domain, in which reference TRBV29-1 and TRBJ1-2 provide the parts outside the CDR3, is SAVISQKPSRDICQRGTSLTIQCQVDSQVTMMFWYRQQPGQSLTLIATANQGSEATYESGFVIDKFPISRPNLTFSTLTVSNMSPEDSSIYLCSVQRQGVLSGYTFGSGTRLTVV.

This clone occurred once. The genes are TRBV29-1 and TRBJ2-3; 10 bases are a match to TRBD2. Unmatched junction bases numbered 12, after V lost 1 base and J lost 5 bases. This CDR3 has 17 amino acids. CDR1 is SQVTM, CDR2 ANQGSEA, per germline. The CDR3 region is CSVEGRGSGGAEDTQYF. The DNA of the CDR3 is TGCAGCGTTGAAGGCCGGGGAAGCGGGGGGGCCGAAGATACGCAGTATTTT.

The genes are TRBV7-7 and TRBJ2-1; a weak D match, TRBD2 (6 bases). V lost 3 bases and J lost 7, with 22 bases in between. CDR1 and CDR2 from the germline V gene are SSHAT and FNYEAQ (reference sequence). CDR3 length: 17 amino acids. The CDR3 is CASSFSAGLARLNEQFF. The CDR3 region has the DNA TGTGCCAGCAGCTTCTCTGCGGGGCTAGCCAGGTTAAATGAGCAGTTCTTC. Full variable domain (rest looked up from reference TRBV7-7 and TRBJ2-1): GAGVSQSPRYKVTKRGQDVTLRCDPISSHATLYWYQQALGQGPEFLTYFNYEAQPDKSGLPSDRFSAERPEGSISTLTIQRTEQRDSAMYRCASSFSAGLARLNEQFFGPGTRLTVL.

The CDR3 bases are TGTGCCAGCAGTAGACAGGGCTGGAACACTGAAGCTTTCTTT. Protein: CASSRQGWNTEAFF. This sequence joins TRBV6-5 and TRBJ1-1, with 7 bases identical to TRBD1. This CDR3 has 14 amino acids. CDR1 MNHEY and CDR2 SVGAGI come from the germline V gene. V was pared by 5 bases and J by 1 base, with 4 bases of the junction left unmatched.

This chain joins TRBV14 and TRBJ2-5; weak D call: TRBD1 (6 bases). The ends were cut back, 1 base at V and 2 bases at J, with 8 bases in the middle. Germline V CDR1 and CDR2: SGHDN, FVKESK. This CDR3 has 14 residues. The CDR3 nucleotides read TGTGCCAGCAGCCAAGTCGGACAGCAAGAGACCCAGTACTTC. Residues: CASSQVGQQETQYF.

The chain recombines TRBV2 with TRBJ2-7; 8 nucleotides match TRBD1. The CDR3 is 14 amino acids. Germline V gene sequence: CDR1 SNHLY, CDR2 FYNNEI. The ends lost 4 bases at V and 5 bases at J; junction bases unmatched: 7. The CDR3 nucleotides are TGTGCCAGCAGTGCAGAGACAGGGGAGAACGAGCAGTACTTC. It is translated as CASSAETGENEQYF.

CDR3 loop: CASSPTGGGQPQHF. DNA for the CDR3: TGTGCCAGCTCACCAACGGGGGGCGGTCAGCCCCAGCATTTT. The chain recombines TRBV18 with TRBJ1-5; a weak D match, TRBD1 (6 bases). This CDR3 contains 14 residues. Per the germline V gene, CDR1 is KGHSH and CDR2 is LQKENI. The V and J ends lost 2 bases and 6 bases respectively, with 11 bases between them.

The chain uses TRBV9 and TRBJ1-1, with D possibly being TRBD1 (5 bases). This CDR3 comprises 15 residues. Germline V CDR1 and CDR2: SGDLS, YYNGEE. Trimming took off 4 bases at V and 0 bases at J, with 13 bases between the two ends. This CDR3 is CASSPRQQLNTEAFF. In DNA form, the CDR3 reads TGTGCCAGCAGCCCTCGACAGCAATTGAACACTGAAGCTTTCTTT. Filled out from reference TRBV9 and TRBJ1-1, the complete variable domain reads DSGVTQTPKHLITATGQRVTLRCSPRSGDLSVYWYQQSLDQGLQFLIQYYNGEERAKGNILERFSAQQFPDLHSELNLSSLELGDSALYFCASSPRQQLNTEAFFGQGTRLTVV.

The table lists this clone with a few counts. The chain is built from TRBV6-5 and TRBJ1-1; D may be TRBD1 (6 bases). CDR3 length: 14 amino acids. Between the trimmed V and J ends, which lost 0 bases and 1 base, there was a span of 6 bases. CDR1 is MNHEY, CDR2 SVGAGI, per germline. In nucleotides, the CDR3 is TGTGCCAGCAGTTACTCACAGGGGAACACTGAAGCTTTCTTT. It specifies CASSYSQGNTEAFF.

The J gene is TRBJ1-2, the V gene TRBV7-9; 7 nucleotides agree with TRBD1. Germline loops: CDR1 SEHNR, CDR2 FQNEAQ (reference sequence). The length of the CDR3 is 15 residues. The V segment lost 5 bases and the J segment 2 bases; nucleotides outside the gene matches: 8. The CDR3 loop is CASSPPIQGNYGYTF. CDR3 in DNA: TGTGCCAGCAGCCCCCCTATACAGGGGAACTATGGCTACACCTTC.

This sequence joins TRBV3-1 (or the pseudogene TRBV3-2) and TRBJ2-3, with 8 bases identical to TRBD2. Germline assignment: CDR1 LGHDT and CDR2 YNNKEL (reference sequence). J was trimmed by 0 bases and V by 0 bases; bases with no gene match: 2. The CDR3 has 16 residues. The CDR3 sequence: CASSQDTGGSTDTQYF. CDR3 in DNA: TGTGCCAGCAGCCAAGATACGGGGGGGAGCACAGATACGCAGTATTTT.

The J gene is TRBJ2-3, the V gene TRBV29-1, with 9 bases that match TRBD2. This CDR3 is 15 amino acids long. CDR1 is SQVTM, CDR2 ANQGSEA, per germline. J gave up 2 bases and V 6 bases, and 9 bases lay outside the gene matches. The CDR3 sequence is CSVPPLAGATDTQYF. CDR3 bases: TGCAGCGTGCCACCCTTAGCGGGGGCCACAGATACGCAGTATTTT.

The chain joins TRBV7-9 to TRBJ2-3, with D possibly matching TRBD1 (6 bases). The CDR3 runs to 17 residues. The germline gives CDR1 SEHNR, CDR2 FQNEAQ (reference sequence). Trimming removed 5 bases from V and 2 bases from J, with 20 bases in between. CDR3 bases: TGTGCCAGCAGCCCCCCCCACGGGACACCCAACACAGATACGCAGTATTTT. This codes for CASSPPHGTPNTDTQYF. Filled out from reference TRBV7-9 and TRBJ2-3, the complete variable domain reads DTGVSQNPRHKITKRGQNVTFRCDPISEHNRLYWYRQTLGQGPEFLTYFQNEAQLEKSRLLSDRFSAERPKGSFSTLEIQRTEQGDSAMYLCASSPPHGTPNTDTQYFGPGTRLTVL.

The V gene is TRBV2, the J gene TRBJ1-2; a weak D match, TRBD1 (6 bases). In germline, CDR1 is SNHLY, CDR2 FYNNEI. The CDR3 has 14 residues. Trimming left V 2 bases short and J 3 bases short, with 10 bases between. The CDR3 loop reads CASSESKGDYGYTF. The DNA of the CDR3 is TGTGCCAGCAGTGAATCGAAGGGGGACTATGGCTACACCTTC. The variable domain in full, completed from reference TRBV2 and TRBJ1-2, reads EPEVTQTPSHQVTQMGQEVILRCVPISNHLYFYWYRQILGQKVEFLVSFYNNEISEKSEIFDDQFSVERPDGSNFTLKIRSTKLEDSAMYFCASSESKGDYGYTFGSGTRLTVV.

The chain joins TRBV6-2 or TRBV6-3 to TRBJ2-7; tentatively, D is TRBD1 (8 bases). The CDR3 spans 16 residues. Germline V gene lookup returns CDR1 MNHEY and CDR2 SVGEGT. The ends were cut back, 4 bases at V and 4 bases at J, with 20 bases in the middle. The CDR3 is CASSSGRLQGGYEQYF. CDR3 in DNA: TGTGCCAGCAGTTCAGGTCGCCTACAGGGGGGGTACGAGCAGTACTTC.

The chain carries TRBV7-9 and TRBJ2-1; 7 nucleotides match TRBD1. With 4 bases clipped from V and 15 bases from J, the junction kept 9 bases outside the gene matches. The CDR3 has 12 amino acids. CDR1 SEHNR and CDR2 FQNEAQ come from the germline V gene (reference sequence). CDR3 region: CASSYEGQQLFF. The DNA for the CDR3 is TGTGCCAGCAGCTACGAGGGACAGCAACTGTTCTTC.

This CDR3 reads CASSYARELRSGNTIYF. The DNA for the CDR3 is TGTGCCAGCAGTTACGCCAGGGAACTACGCTCTGGAAACACCATATATTTT. The V call is TRBV6-2 or TRBV6-3, the J call TRBJ1-3, with D perhaps matching TRBD1 (5 bases). From germline, CDR1 is MNHEY and CDR2 SVGEGT. Trimming took off 2 bases at V and 0 bases at J, with 14 bases between the two ends. The CDR3 extends over 17 amino acids.

On this clone itself: The sample has other DNA sequences that encode this CDR3 too. The gene calls are TRBV7-9 and TRBJ2-7; TRBD1 is a possible D gene (5 bases). Trimming left V 5 bases short and J 3 bases short, with 8 bases between. This CDR3 is built from 12 residues. CDR1 SEHNR and CDR2 FQNEAQ come from the germline V gene (reference sequence). The CDR3 DNA follows: TGTGCCAGCAGCGCTCAGGGCTACGAGCAGTACTTC. As protein: CASSAQGYEQYF.

V and J are TRBV28 and TRBJ2-5; D not resolved. From germline, CDR1 is MDHEN and CDR2 SYDVKM. The CDR3 has 11 residues. CDR3 sequence: CAASKQETQYF. The CDR3 nucleotides are TGTGCAGCTTCTAAACAAGAGACCCAGTACTTC.